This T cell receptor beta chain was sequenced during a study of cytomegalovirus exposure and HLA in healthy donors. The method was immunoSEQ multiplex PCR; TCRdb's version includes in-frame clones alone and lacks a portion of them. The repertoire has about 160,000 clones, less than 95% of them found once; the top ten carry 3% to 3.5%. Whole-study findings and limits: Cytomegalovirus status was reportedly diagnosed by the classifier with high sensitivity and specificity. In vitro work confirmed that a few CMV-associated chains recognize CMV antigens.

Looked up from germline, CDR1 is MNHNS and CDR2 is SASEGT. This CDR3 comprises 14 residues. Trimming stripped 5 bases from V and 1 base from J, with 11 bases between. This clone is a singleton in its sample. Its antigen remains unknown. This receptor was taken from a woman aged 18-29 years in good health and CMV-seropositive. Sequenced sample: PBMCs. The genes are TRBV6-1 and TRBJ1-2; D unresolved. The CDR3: CASSRDRDNYGYTF. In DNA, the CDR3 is TGTGCCAGCAGTCGAGATCGGGATAACTATGGCTACACCTTC.